Listed here is a single TCR beta chain. The source of the sample is a study of shared clonotypes between healthy human individuals. Germline CDR1 SGHNT, CDR2 YYREEE (reference sequence). The CDR3 has 14 amino acids. V lost 0 bases, J lost 3 bases, and 6 bases lay in between. Profiling relied on immunoSEQ multiplex PCR, and the TCRdb table lists in-frame clones only, not all of them. The data hold 980,000 or so clones, with roughly 72% observed a single time. Sequencing input: memory CD4+ T cells sorted from blood. The sample's subset: CD45RA-negative fraction. This clonotype was obtained from a man aged 18-30 years in good health. The gene calls are TRBV5-4 and TRBJ2-2; D is uncertain. The CDR3 sequence: CASSLGPDTGELFF. Here the CDR3 DNA reads TGTGCCAGCAGCTTGGGACCCGACACCGGGGAGCTGTTTTTT. Using reference TRBV5-4 and TRBJ2-2 for the parts outside the CDR3, the full variable domain is ETGVTQSPTHLIKTRGQQVTLRCSSQSGHNTVSWYQQALGQGPQFIFQYYREEENGRGNFPPRFSGLQFPNYSSELNVNALELDDSALYLCASSLGPDTGELFFGEGSRLTVL.